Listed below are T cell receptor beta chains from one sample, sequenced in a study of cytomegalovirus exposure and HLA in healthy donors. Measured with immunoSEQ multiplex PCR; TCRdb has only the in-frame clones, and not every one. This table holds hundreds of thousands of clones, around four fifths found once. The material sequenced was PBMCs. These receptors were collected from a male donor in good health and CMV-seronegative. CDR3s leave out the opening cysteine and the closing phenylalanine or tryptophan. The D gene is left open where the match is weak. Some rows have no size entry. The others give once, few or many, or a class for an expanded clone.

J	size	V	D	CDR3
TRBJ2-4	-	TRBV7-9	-	ASSLLDRVAKNIQY
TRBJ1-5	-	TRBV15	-	ATSKKGVGGGNQPQH
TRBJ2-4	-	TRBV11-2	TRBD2	ASSQGQRGIAKNIQY
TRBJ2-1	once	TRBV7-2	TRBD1	ASSFASDDRAYNEQF
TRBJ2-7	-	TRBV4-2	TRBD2	ASSQDASGALYEQY
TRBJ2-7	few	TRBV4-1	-	ASSKTGLSISYEQY
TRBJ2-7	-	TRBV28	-	ASSRTGVRIYEQC
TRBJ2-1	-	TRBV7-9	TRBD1	ASSLYRDRGHNEQF
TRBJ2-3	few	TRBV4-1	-	ASSQEGDTSFTDTQY
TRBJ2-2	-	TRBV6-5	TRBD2	ASLPLAAHTGELF
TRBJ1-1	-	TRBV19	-	ASRRWDTNTEAF
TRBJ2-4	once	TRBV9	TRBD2	ASSVGAADGRAASIQY
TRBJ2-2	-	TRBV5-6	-	ASSLVGGGGPTGELF
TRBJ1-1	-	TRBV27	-	ASSLRGIGTEAF
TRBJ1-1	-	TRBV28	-	ASSLTGINTEAF
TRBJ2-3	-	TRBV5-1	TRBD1	ASSLQTGEDTQY
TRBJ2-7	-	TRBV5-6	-	ASSLADGTRYEQY
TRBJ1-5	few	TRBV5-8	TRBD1	ASSLGYDTGVNQPQH
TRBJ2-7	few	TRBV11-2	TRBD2	ASSPLLAGGYEQY
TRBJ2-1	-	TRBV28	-	ASSYSSGSYNEQF
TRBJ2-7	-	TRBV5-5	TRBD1	ASSLAQPGQVSYEQY
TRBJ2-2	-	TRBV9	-	ASSRLDAGELF
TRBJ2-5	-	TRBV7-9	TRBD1	ASSSTGGIQETQY
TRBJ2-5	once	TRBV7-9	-	ASSPTQYQETQY
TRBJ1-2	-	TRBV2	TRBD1	AWGQGGGYGYT
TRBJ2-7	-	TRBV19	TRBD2	ASQNPGEGPEQY
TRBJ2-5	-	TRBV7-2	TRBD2	ASHSGGRTQY
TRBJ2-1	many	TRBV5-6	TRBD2	ASRTGTSASNEQF
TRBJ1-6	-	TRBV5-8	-	ASSFGRRYNSPLH
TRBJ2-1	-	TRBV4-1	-	ASSQRRDTSYNEQF
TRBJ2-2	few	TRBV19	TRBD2	ASSILAGVTDTGELF
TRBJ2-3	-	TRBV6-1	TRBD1	ASSEGAGGAIEDTQY